The rows below give T cell receptor beta chains drawn from one sample of a study of spatial heterogeneity in lung cancer. Via MiXCR, TCRdb re-called the 5' RACE reads, giving one row per CDR3 protein. The repertoire holds tens of thousands of distinct CDR3 sequences, with about 7% as singletons. The material sequenced was PBMCs, taken at surgery. Receptors were obtained from a female donor with early-stage non-small cell lung cancer. CDR3s include the opening cysteine and the closing phenylalanine or tryptophan. The order of the fields is V gene, J gene, D gene, clone size, CDR3 protein, CDR3 DNA. D genes are given only for firm matches. Not all rows give a size; the values are once, few, many and, for expanded clones, a class.

v_gene: TRBV7-8
j_gene: TRBJ2-3
d_gene: TRBD2
abundance: few
CDR3aa: CASSLGGFGLAGGRRDTQYF
CDR3nt: TGTGCCAGCAGCCTAGGGGGGTTCGGACTAGCGGGAGGGAGAAGAGATACGCAGTATTTT

v_gene: TRBV20-1
j_gene: TRBJ1-5
d_gene: -
abundance: few
CDR3aa: CSAIRTVGNQPQHF
CDR3nt: TGCAGTGCTATACGGACGGTTGGGAATCAGCCCCAGCATTTT

v_gene: TRBV28
j_gene: TRBJ1-1
d_gene: -
abundance: few
CDR3aa: CASNLSGIGNTEAFF
CDR3nt: TGTGCCAGCAATCTTTCAGGAATCGGGAACACTGAAGCTTTCTTT

v_gene: TRBV5-5
j_gene: TRBJ2-4
d_gene: TRBD2
abundance: many
CDR3aa: CASSVGLAGGKAKNIQYF
CDR3nt: TGTGCCAGCAGCGTCGGACTAGCGGGAGGGAAAGCCAAAAACATTCAGTACTTC

v_gene: TRBV5-1
j_gene: TRBJ1-2
d_gene: -
abundance: -
CDR3aa: CASSSSPGHLSSNYGYTF
CDR3nt: TGCGCCAGCAGCTCGTCTCCGGGACACCTATCCTCTAACTATGGCTACACCTTC

v_gene: TRBV3-1
j_gene: TRBJ2-3
d_gene: -
abundance: -
CDR3aa: CASSQDQARRTDTQYF
CDR3nt: TGTGCCAGCAGCCAAGATCAGGCGCGGAGAACAGATACGCAGTATTTT

v_gene: TRBV11-3
j_gene: TRBJ2-7
d_gene: TRBD1
abundance: many
CDR3aa: CASSLGTGPYEQYF
CDR3nt: TGTGCCAGCAGCTTAGGGACAGGACCCTACGAGCAGTACTTC

v_gene: TRBV5-6
j_gene: TRBJ2-3
d_gene: TRBD1
abundance: -
CDR3aa: CASSPVTGADTQYF
CDR3nt: TGTGCCAGCAGCCCCGTGACAGGGGCAGATACGCAGTATTTT

v_gene: TRBV2
j_gene: TRBJ2-7
d_gene: -
abundance: few
CDR3aa: CASRRDSPYEQYF
CDR3nt: TGTGCCAGCAGGCGGGACAGTCCCTACGAGCAGTACTTC

v_gene: TRBV20-1
j_gene: TRBJ2-3
d_gene: TRBD1
abundance: many
CDR3aa: CSAPPSGDRAQYF
CDR3nt: TGCAGTGCTCCACCCTCCGGGGACAGGGCGCAGTATTTT

v_gene: TRBV14
j_gene: TRBJ2-3
d_gene: TRBD2
abundance: few
CDR3aa: CASSPYKIAGSTDTQYF
CDR3nt: TGTGCCAGCAGCCCTTATAAAATAGCGGGGTCAACAGATACGCAGTATTTT

v_gene: TRBV5-1
j_gene: TRBJ2-3
d_gene: -
abundance: -
CDR3aa: CASSPIGLNTDTQYF
CDR3nt: TGCGCCAGCAGCCCGATAGGGTTAAACACAGATACGCAGTATTTT

v_gene: TRBV20-1
j_gene: TRBJ1-6
d_gene: TRBD1
abundance: many
CDR3aa: CSASQGPARDSPLHF
CDR3nt: TGCAGTGCTTCACAGGGGCCAGCGAGGGATTCACCCCTCCACTTT

v_gene: TRBV3-1
j_gene: TRBJ1-6
d_gene: -
abundance: -
CDR3aa: CASSHSGSPLHF
CDR3nt: TGTGCCAGCAGCCATAGTGGTTCACCCCTCCACTTT

v_gene: TRBV6-5
j_gene: TRBJ1-1
d_gene: -
abundance: many
CDR3aa: CASSRRKDTEAFF
CDR3nt: TGTGCCAGCAGTAGAAGGAAGGACACTGAAGCTTTCTTT

v_gene: TRBV7-2
j_gene: TRBJ2-3
d_gene: -
abundance: many
CDR3aa: CASSLDLASGTDTQYF
CDR3nt: TGTGCCAGCAGCTTAGATCTAGCGTCGGGCACAGATACGCAGTATTTT

v_gene: TRBV20-1
j_gene: TRBJ2-7
d_gene: -
abundance: many
CDR3aa: CSASARASAYEQYF
CDR3nt: TGCAGTGCTAGTGCTCGGGCTAGTGCCTACGAGCAGTACTTC

v_gene: TRBV5-1
j_gene: TRBJ2-5
d_gene: TRBD2
abundance: many
CDR3aa: CASSSTGTSSETQYF
CDR3nt: TGCGCCAGCAGCTCTACCGGGACTAGCAGTGAGACCCAGTACTTC

v_gene: TRBV7-6
j_gene: TRBJ2-1
d_gene: TRBD1
abundance: many
CDR3aa: CASSRWTGGRNEQFF
CDR3nt: TGTGCCAGCAGCCGCTGGACAGGGGGAAGGAATGAGCAGTTCTTC

v_gene: TRBV29-1
j_gene: TRBJ2-7
d_gene: -
abundance: many
CDR3aa: CSGRGSSYEQYF
CDR3nt: TGCAGCGGCCGGGGCAGCTCCTACGAGCAGTACTTC

v_gene: TRBV9
j_gene: TRBJ2-1
d_gene: -
abundance: -
CDR3aa: CASSVIASSFNEQFF
CDR3nt: TGTGCCAGCAGCGTAATAGCTTCCTCCTTCAATGAGCAGTTCTTC

v_gene: TRBV29-1
j_gene: TRBJ2-6
d_gene: TRBD1
abundance: many
CDR3aa: CSVRGGPGANVLTF
CDR3nt: TGCAGCGTTCGAGGGGGCCCTGGGGCCAACGTCCTGACTTTC

v_gene: TRBV3-1
j_gene: TRBJ1-1
d_gene: -
abundance: many
CDR3aa: CASSPTIGVGSEAFF
CDR3nt: TGTGCCAGCAGCCCCACCATCGGAGTAGGCTCTGAAGCTTTCTTT

v_gene: TRBV30
j_gene: TRBJ2-1
d_gene: TRBD2
abundance: -
CDR3aa: CAWSFLAGGSNEQFF
CDR3nt: TGTGCCTGGAGTTTTTTAGCGGGAGGGAGTAATGAGCAGTTCTTC

v_gene: TRBV27
j_gene: TRBJ2-1
d_gene: TRBD2
abundance: few
CDR3aa: CASSFLASGYNEQFF
CDR3nt: TGTGCCAGCAGTTTTCTGGCTAGCGGCTACAATGAGCAGTTCTTC

v_gene: TRBV12-3/TRBV12-4
j_gene: TRBJ2-6
d_gene: -
abundance: -
CDR3aa: CASSPYRANVLTF
CDR3nt: TGTGCCAGCAGTCCCTACCGGGCCAACGTCCTGACTTTC

v_gene: TRBV7-2
j_gene: TRBJ2-1
d_gene: -
abundance: -
CDR3aa: CASSLAFGSYNEQFF
CDR3nt: TGTGCCAGCAGCTTAGCTTTCGGCTCCTACAATGAGCAGTTCTTC

v_gene: TRBV6-1
j_gene: TRBJ1-1
d_gene: -
abundance: -
CDR3aa: CASTLQGLSTEAFF
CDR3nt: TGTGCCAGCACCCTACAGGGTTTGTCCACTGAAGCTTTCTTT

v_gene: TRBV29-1
j_gene: TRBJ2-5
d_gene: -
abundance: many
CDR3aa: CSVERIRGIETQYF
CDR3nt: TGCAGCGTTGAAAGAATCCGGGGGATAGAGACCCAGTACTTC

v_gene: TRBV12-3/TRBV12-4
j_gene: TRBJ2-3
d_gene: -
abundance: few
CDR3aa: CASSPRGARYTDTQYF
CDR3nt: TGTGCCAGCAGTCCACGGGGGGCGCGTTACACAGATACGCAGTATTTT

v_gene: TRBV19
j_gene: TRBJ1-4
d_gene: -
abundance: -
CDR3aa: CASLDRLEKLFF
CDR3nt: TGTGCCAGCCTGGACAGACTTGAAAAACTGTTTTTT

v_gene: TRBV20-1
j_gene: TRBJ1-5
d_gene: -
abundance: many
CDR3aa: CSAERGQSNQPQHF
CDR3nt: TGCAGTGCCGAGCGGGGGCAGAGCAATCAGCCCCAGCATTTT

v_gene: TRBV28
j_gene: TRBJ2-3
d_gene: -
abundance: many
CDR3aa: CASGLHTQYF
CDR3nt: TGTGCCAGCGGACTTCATACGCAGTATTTT

v_gene: TRBV30
j_gene: TRBJ2-5
d_gene: -
abundance: few
CDR3aa: CACSLGSQETQYF
CDR3nt: TGTGCCTGTTCTCTAGGCTCACAAGAGACCCAGTACTTC

v_gene: TRBV18
j_gene: TRBJ2-2
d_gene: -
abundance: -
CDR3aa: CASSPPRAEQVTGELFF
CDR3nt: TGTGCCAGCTCACCACCCCGGGCAGAACAAGTCACCGGGGAGCTGTTTTTT

v_gene: TRBV20-1
j_gene: TRBJ2-1
d_gene: TRBD1
abundance: -
CDR3aa: CSASRGLYNEQFF
CDR3nt: TGCAGTGCTAGTAGGGGGCTCTACAATGAGCAGTTCTTC

v_gene: TRBV21-1
j_gene: TRBJ2-3
d_gene: -
abundance: -
CDR3aa: CASSKGRGASTDTQYF
CDR3nt: TGTGCCAGCAGCAAAGGGCGCGGCGCGAGCACAGATACGCAGTATTTT

v_gene: TRBV7-2
j_gene: TRBJ2-1
d_gene: -
abundance: -
CDR3aa: CASSSTWGSAYNEQFF
CDR3nt: TGTGCCAGCAGCTCGACCTGGGGTTCGGCCTACAATGAGCAGTTCTTC

v_gene: TRBV2
j_gene: TRBJ2-1
d_gene: TRBD2
abundance: many
CDR3aa: CASSEKGLAGDNEQFF
CDR3nt: TGTGCCAGCAGTGAAAAGGGACTAGCGGGAGACAATGAGCAGTTCTTC

v_gene: TRBV7-2
j_gene: TRBJ2-7
d_gene: -
abundance: many
CDR3aa: CASSFMDFHTYEQYF
CDR3nt: TGTGCCAGCAGCTTTATGGACTTCCACACCTACGAGCAGTACTTC

v_gene: TRBV10-3
j_gene: TRBJ1-5
d_gene: TRBD1
abundance: many
CDR3aa: CAISERGQEGNQPQHF
CDR3nt: TGTGCCATCAGTGAGCGCGGACAGGAGGGGAATCAGCCCCAGCATTTT

v_gene: TRBV6-5
j_gene: TRBJ2-2
d_gene: -
abundance: many
CDR3aa: CASSLPPGELFF
CDR3nt: TGTGCCAGCAGTCTCCCCCCCGGGGAGCTGTTTTTT